This TCR beta chain was retrieved from a study of blood T cell repertoires in COVID-19. Whole-study context: COVID-19 samples from acute and convalescent phases originated in the United States, Italy and Spain. The analysed material was cDNA or gDNA that came from T cells, B-cell-depleted T cells, or PBMCs.

Clones were read by immunoSEQ multiplex PCR, and TCRdb kept only the in-frame ones, dropping some. Of around 140,000 clones in the sample, about 80% were seen once. The CDR3 covers 13 residues. Germline V CDR1 and CDR2: LGHNA, YNFKEQ. Trimming shortened V by 0 bases and J by 3 bases, and 6 bases separated the two germline ends. The sequence came from a human donor in a cohort sampled during active COVID-19. Sequenced material: peripheral blood. The chain employs TRBV4-2 and TRBJ2-7, with D unresolved. The CDR3 DNA is TGTGCCAGCAGCCAAGAATACGGCTACGAGCAGTACTTC. Its protein product is CASSQEYGYEQYF.